This TCR beta chain was captured in a study of molecular identifiers for immune sequencing clone quantification. Overall study context: The replicates split RNA from approximately 20,000 or 100,000 naive CD8 cells five ways and sequenced four.

Remarks on this clonotype: What it binds is unknown.

Study results and caveats: In a background of around 970,000 naive cells, spiked Jurkat TCR RNA from one cell was reportedly detectable. Barcode-sharing identical TCR molecules could underestimate highly expanded clone sizes.

Naive CD8 T cell sorting was performed on the CD8+CD4-CCR7+CD45RA+ phenotype. Trimming stripped 5 bases from V and 4 bases from J, with 18 bases between. This CDR3 region has 15 residues. Germline CDR1 and CDR2: SEHNR and FQNEAQ (reference sequence). TCRdb reprocessed the PCR reads via MiXCR and lists one record per CDR3 protein. The sample includes 460,000 or so distinct CDR3 sequences, over 20% of them seen just once. What was sequenced was naive CD8+ T cells from blood, with Jurkat cell RNA spiked in. The subset: FACS-sorted CD8+CD4-CCR7+CD45RA+ naive T cells. The source of this sequence is a human donor in good health. Some libraries in this study had Jurkat cell RNA spiked in. This chain links TRBV7-9 with TRBJ2-7, with a tentative D call TRBD2 (5 bases). As DNA, the CDR3 is TGTGCCAGCAGCGGACTTTCTGGGAGTGGTTACGAGCAGTACTTC. Amino acid sequence: CASSGLSGSGYEQYF.